These 31 T cell receptor beta chains came from one sample sequenced in a study of blood T cell repertoires in COVID-19. TCRdb keeps only in-frame clones here, not all; method: immunoSEQ multiplex PCR. This sample has under 200,000 clones, with 80% found just once. The sequenced sample was peripheral blood. The receptor source for this set is a man in his 60s with acute or convalescent COVID-19.

The CDR3 DNA follows: TGTGCCAGCAGGCTGACAGGGACCACTGAAGCTTTCTTT. It specifies CASRLTGTTEAFF. This chain links TRBV7-2 with TRBJ1-1, with 7 nucleotides matching TRBD1. The ends lost 6 bases at V and 4 bases at J; junction bases unmatched: 5. The V gene's germline CDR1 is SGHTA and CDR2 FQGNSA. There are 13 residues in the CDR3.

The sample holds one count of this clone. The chain carries TRBV4-3 and TRBJ1-1, with a weak D call TRBD1 (5 bases). The germline CDR1 and CDR2 sequences are LGHNA and YSLEER. Between the trimmed V and J ends, which lost 3 bases and 1 base, there was a span of 18 bases. The CDR3 spans 17 residues. In nucleotides, the CDR3 is TGCGCCAGCAGCCACTTTGGGGAGGGACTTAAGAACACTGAAGCTTTCTTT. Its translation is CASSHFGEGLKNTEAFF.

The CDR3 reads CASSHNRVPGNTIYF. The CDR3, as DNA: TGCGCCAGCAGCCACAACAGGGTACCTGGAAACACCATATATTTT. This chain connects TRBV5-1 to TRBJ1-3; a weak D match, TRBD1 (6 bases). Germline assignment: CDR1 SGHRS and CDR2 YFSETQ. V dropped 4 bases and J dropped 2 bases, with 13 bases sitting between them. The CDR3 runs to 15 residues.

This chain links TRBV9 with TRBJ2-2; TRBD2 might be the D (6 bases). Trimming removed 3 bases from V and 4 bases from J, with 16 bases in between. The CDR3 length is 16 residues. The germline gives CDR1 SGDLS, CDR2 YYNGEE. CDR3 loop: CASSARLDSGTGELFF. For the CDR3, the DNA is TGTGCCAGCAGCGCCAGACTAGATTCGGGCACCGGGGAGCTGTTTTTT.

The V gene is TRBV24-1, the J gene TRBJ2-7; D gene unclear. The V end was cut by 9 bases, the J end by 1 base, with 18 bases between. Germline-derived CDR1 and CDR2 are KGHDR and SFDVKD. CDR3 length equals 15 residues. The CDR3 loop reads CATLTRHGRSYEQYF. In DNA form, the CDR3 reads TGTGCCACCCTAACCAGACACGGTCGGTCCTACGAGCAGTACTTC.

This rearrangement joins TRBV5-5 to TRBJ1-2; 8 bases are a match to TRBD1. Germline CDR1 is SGHKS and CDR2 is YYEKEE (reference sequence). The CDR3 has 15 amino acids. V lost 4 bases, J lost 4 bases, and 9 bases stayed unmatched. CDR3 in DNA: TGTGCCAGCAGCGTGACAGGGGACGAGAGCTATGGCTACACCTTC. Its translation is CASSVTGDESYGYTF.

V and J are TRBV7-3 and TRBJ1-2; D may be TRBD1 (5 bases). V lost 5 bases and J lost 0, with 10 bases in between. Looked up from germline, CDR1 is SGHTA and CDR2 is FQGTGA. This CDR3 is built from 14 residues. The CDR3 protein is CASSPGGSNYGYTF. In nucleotides, the CDR3 is TGTGCCAGCAGCCCCGGGGGTTCTAACTATGGCTACACCTTC. Full variable domain (outside the CDR3, taken from reference TRBV7-3 and TRBJ1-2): GAGVSQTPSNKVTEKGKYVELRCDPISGHTALYWYRQSLGQGPEFLIYFQGTGAADDSGLPNDRFFAVRPEGSVSTLKIQRTERGDSAVYLCASSPGGSNYGYTFGSGTRLTVV.

The chain combines TRBV9 with TRBJ1-3; TRBD1 agrees at 9 bases. The J segment lost 3 bases and the V segment lost 4 bases, leaving 8 bases of the junction unmatched. CDR1 is SGDLS and CDR2 is YYNGEE in the germline V gene. This CDR3 comprises 16 residues. CDR3 region: CASSPRTGVIGNTIYF. CDR3 nucleotide sequence: TGTGCCAGCAGCCCAAGGACAGGGGTAATTGGAAACACCATATATTTT.

This clone was seen a handful of times. The chain joins TRBV5-5 to TRBJ2-5; 12 nucleotides agree with TRBD2. The V and J ends lost 4 bases and 12 bases, in that order; junction bases with no gene match: 16. The germline CDR1 and CDR2 sequences are SGHKS and YYEKEE (reference sequence). The CDR3 runs to 16 residues. CDR3 sequence: CASSLGAASGREREYF. For the CDR3, the DNA is TGTGCCAGCAGCCTGGGGGCGGCTAGCGGGAGGGAAAGGGAGTACTTC.

This sequence joins TRBV6-5 and TRBJ2-3; the D is unclear. The CDR3 loop spans 13 amino acids. Trimming removed 6 bases at V and 1 base at J, with 8 bases between. CDR1 and CDR2 (germline): MNHEY, SVGAGI. The chain's CDR3 is CASRRSGTDTQYF. As DNA, the CDR3 is TGTGCCAGCAGGAGGTCCGGCACAGATACGCAGTATTTT.

This clone turned up a few times. This chain connects TRBV5-1 to TRBJ2-3; 13 bases agree with TRBD2. Looked up from germline, CDR1 is SGHRS and CDR2 is YFSETQ. Trimming removed 2 bases from V and 4 bases from J; junction bases left unmatched: 4. This CDR3 spans 16 amino acids. CDR3 in amino acids: CASSFSTSGGSDTQYF. DNA of the CDR3: TGCGCCAGCAGCTTCTCGACTAGCGGGGGGTCAGATACGCAGTATTTT.

The genes are TRBV3-1 (or the pseudogene TRBV3-2) and TRBJ1-5; the D gene is possibly TRBD1 (6 bases). With 4 bases removed from V and 4 bases from J, the gap between germline ends came to 8 bases. The CDR3 extends over 13 amino acids. Germline assignment: CDR1 LGHDT and CDR2 YNNKEL (reference sequence). The CDR3 is CASSRTENQPQHF. The CDR3 DNA reads TGTGCCAGCAGCCGGACAGAGAATCAGCCCCAGCATTTT.

The chain combines TRBV29-1 with TRBJ2-2, with D tentatively TRBD1 (5 bases). The germline V gene has CDR1 SQVTM and CDR2 ANQGSEA. This CDR3 is built from 13 residues. Trimming cost V 5 bases and J 6 bases, with 13 bases left between them. Here the CDR3 DNA reads TGCAGCGTTAATCAGGGCAGGGCCGGGGAGCTGTTTTTT. This gives the protein CSVNQGRAGELFF.

V is TRBV10-3 and J is TRBJ2-1, with TRBD2 matching over 8 bases. J was trimmed by 5 bases and V by 6 bases; bases with no gene match: 12. Germline lookup yields CDR1 ENHRY and CDR2 SYGVKD. The length of the CDR3 is 16 residues. CDR3 in DNA: TGTGCCATCAGCCCTTTAGCGGGAAGGAAAGACAATGAGCAGTTCTTC. Protein product: CAISPLAGRKDNEQFF.

The genes are TRBV5-1 and TRBJ2-7; 10 nucleotides align to TRBD2. Germline V gives CDR1 SGHRS, CDR2 YFSETQ. V was clipped by 3 bases and J by 4 bases; unmatched bases: 7. CDR3 length: 15 residues. The CDR3: CASSSNPGLAYEQYF. The CDR3 DNA is TGCGCCAGCAGCTCAAATCCGGGACTAGCGTACGAGCAGTACTTC.

CDR3 sequence: CASSLRLAGANTGELFF. The CDR3 DNA is TGTGCCAGCAGCCTCCGACTAGCGGGGGCGAACACCGGGGAGCTGTTTTTT. The chain carries TRBV7-3 and TRBJ2-2, with 12 bases fitting TRBD2. From germline, CDR1 is SGHTA and CDR2 FQGTGA. The CDR3 sequence is 17 residues long. J was trimmed by 0 bases and V by 5 bases; bases with no gene match: 4.

In its sample, this clone was seen a few times. A read error may produce the germline difference seen at one junction end. The J gene is TRBJ2-3, the V gene TRBV5-1; D might be TRBD1 (7 bases). This CDR3 spans 14 amino acids. Germline V gene lookup returns CDR1 SGHRS and CDR2 YFSETQ. The CDR3 DNA reads TGCGCCAGCACCTTGGAGGGGGCCACAGATACGCAGTATTTT. Its protein is CASTLEGATDTQYF.

The genes are TRBV11-2 and TRBJ2-2; 8 nucleotides line up with TRBD2. Trimming at V came to 0 bases and at J to 0 bases, leaving 3 bases not matched to a gene. The germline CDR1 and CDR2 sequences are SGHAT and FQNNGV. This CDR3 is built from 17 residues. DNA for the CDR3: TGTGCCAGCAGCTTAGATACTAGCGGTACGAACACCGGGGAGCTGTTTTTT. It specifies CASSLDTSGTNTGELFF. The whole variable domain, filled in from reference TRBV11-2 and TRBJ2-2, reads EAGVAQSPRYKIIEKRQSVAFWCNPISGHATLYWYQQILGQGPKLLIQFQNNGVVDDSQLPKDRFSAERLKGVDSTLKIQPAKLEDSAVYLCASSLDTSGTNTGELFFGEGSRLTVL.

The rearrangement links TRBV12-3 or TRBV12-4 to TRBJ1-1, with TRBD1 identical over 8 bases. This CDR3 spans 12 amino acids. The V segment lost 6 bases and the J segment 8 bases; nucleotides outside the gene matches: 5. DNA for the CDR3: TGTGCCAGCAGAACCCCAGGGGGCGAAGCTTTCTTT. Translating gives CASRTPGGEAFF.

This clone came up once. The chain has TRBV5-6 and TRBJ2-1; 10 nucleotides line up with TRBD2. The CDR3 has 14 amino acids. From germline, CDR1 is SGHDT and CDR2 YYEEEE. The junction had 7 bases not matched to a gene; V was cut back by 5 bases and J by 8 bases. This CDR3 reads CASSLTGTSDEQFF. For the CDR3, the DNA is TGTGCCAGCAGTTTGACAGGGACTAGCGATGAGCAGTTCTTC. The variable domain in full, completed from reference TRBV5-6 and TRBJ2-1, reads DAGVTQSPTHLIKTRGQQVTLRCSPKSGHDTVSWYQQALGQGPQFIFQYYEEEERQRGNFPDRFSGHQFPNYSSELNVNALLLGDSALYLCASSLTGTSDEQFFGPGTRLTVL.

J is TRBJ2-2 and V is TRBV7-2, with TRBD2 as a possible D gene (5 bases). V lost 3 bases and J 0 bases, leaving 8 bases between the germline ends. Germline assignment: CDR1 SGHTA and CDR2 FQGNSA. The CDR3 totals 15 residues. This chain's CDR3 is CASSFQRSNTGELFF. Written as DNA, the CDR3 is TGTGCCAGCAGCTTCCAGCGGTCGAACACCGGGGAGCTGTTTTTT.

The chain joins TRBV10-1 to TRBJ1-2, with D possibly being TRBD1 (6 bases). Germline CDR1 WNHNN, CDR2 SYGVQD (reference sequence). This CDR3 region has 13 residues. Deletions cut 4 bases from V and 4 bases from J, with 10 bases between. CDR3 sequence: CASSVGGGYGYTF. The DNA for the CDR3 is TGCGCCAGCAGTGTTGGGGGCGGCTATGGCTACACCTTC.

The chain uses TRBV19 and TRBJ2-1, with a possible D match to TRBD2 (6 bases). This CDR3 spans 14 amino acids. CDR1 and CDR2 from the germline V gene are LNHDA and SQIVND (reference sequence). V dropped 6 bases and J dropped 1 base, with 10 bases sitting between them. CDR3 sequence reads: CASRYGSSYNEQFF. The CDR3 region has the DNA TGTGCCAGTAGGTACGGGAGTTCCTACAATGAGCAGTTCTTC.

The chain is built from TRBV10-2 and TRBJ2-1; 9 bases are a match to TRBD2. J was trimmed by 7 bases and V by 5 bases; bases with no gene match: 6. Germline assignment: CDR1 WSHSY and CDR2 SAAADI. The CDR3 sequence is 14 residues long. For the CDR3, the DNA is TGCGCCAGCAGTAGGGCGGGAGGGCCGAATGAGCAGTTCTTC. As protein: CASSRAGGPNEQFF.

The chain combines TRBV6-1 with TRBJ2-7; 16 nucleotides match TRBD2. Germline CDR1 reads MNHNS; CDR2 reads SASEGT. The junction had 4 bases not matched to a gene; V was cut back by 4 bases and J by 4 bases. This CDR3 region has 16 residues. The CDR3 protein is CASSAPGLAGGYEQYF. The CDR3, as DNA: TGTGCCAGCAGTGCCCCGGGACTAGCGGGAGGGTACGAGCAGTACTTC.

This clone was recorded at least ten times. The chain has TRBV6-1 and TRBJ2-2; tentatively, D is TRBD1 (6 bases). The CDR3 contains 15 residues. Per the germline V gene, CDR1 is MNHNS and CDR2 is SASEGT. Trimming removed 1 base at V and 4 bases at J, with 10 bases between. CDR3 DNA sequence: TGTGCCAGCAGTGAAGACACAGGGAGCACCGGGGAGCTGTTTTTT. Protein product: CASSEDTGSTGELFF.

A few counts support this clone. The sample has other DNA sequences that encode this CDR3 too. V is TRBV5-1 and J is TRBJ1-5; the match to TRBD1 covers 10 bases. Germline values: CDR1 SGHRS, CDR2 YFSETQ. The CDR3 is 14 residues long. After removal of 4 bases from V and 5 bases from J, the junction contained 3 bases not matched to a gene. The CDR3, as DNA: TGCGCCAGCAGCCTTGGGACAGGGGATCAGCCCCAGCATTTT. As protein: CASSLGTGDQPQHF.

V usage is TRBV12-3 or TRBV12-4 and J usage is TRBJ1-1; D is unclear. Trimming removed 6 bases from V and 0 bases from J, with 8 bases in between. This CDR3 is built from 13 residues. This CDR3 reads CASRVLLNTEAFF. CDR3 nucleotide sequence: TGTGCCAGCAGGGTACTTCTGAACACTGAAGCTTTCTTT.

This sequence joins TRBV19 and TRBJ2-3, with 11 nucleotides matching TRBD2. Trimming cost V 4 bases and J 0 bases; bases outside gene matches: 9. This CDR3 spans 18 amino acids. Germline assignment: CDR1 LNHDA and CDR2 SQIVND (reference sequence). Written as DNA, the CDR3 is TGTGCCAGTAGTAGGCTAGCGGGAGGAACCACTAGCACAGATACGCAGTATTTT. It translates to CASSRLAGGTTSTDTQYF.

The sample holds a few counts of this clone. This chain uses TRBV10-3 with TRBJ1-1; 11 nucleotides agree with TRBD1. From germline, CDR1 is ENHRY and CDR2 SYGVKD. The J segment lost 4 bases and the V segment lost 8 bases, leaving 3 bases of the junction unmatched. This CDR3 has 13 amino acids. CDR3 amino acids: CAIEGTGGTEAFF. The DNA for the CDR3 is TGTGCCATCGAAGGGACAGGGGGCACTGAAGCTTTCTTT.

This clone was found a few times. The gene calls are TRBV7-6 and TRBJ2-1; maybe TRBD1 (6 bases). Looked up from germline, CDR1 is SGHVS and CDR2 is FNYEAQ. The V gene lost 2 bases and the J gene lost 1 base, with 9 bases spanning the gap. The CDR3 extends over 15 amino acids. CDR3 nucleotide sequence: TGTGCCAGCAGCTTAACAGGGAATTCCTACAATGAGCAGTTCTTC. It translates to CASSLTGNSYNEQFF.